This is a list of T cell receptor beta chains from one sample in a study of blood T cell repertoires in COVID-19. Repertoires were generated with immunoSEQ multiplex PCR, while TCRdb's copy carries only in-frame clones and drops some. Among 150,000 or so clones, 85% to 90% were seen once, and the ten largest hold 4%. Sequencing input: peripheral blood. These receptor sequences come from a woman in her 70s with acute or convalescent COVID-19. CDR3s include the opening cysteine and the closing phenylalanine or tryptophan. A D gene is named only where the DNA matches it firmly. The size field is filled for only some rows; it gives once, few, many or a size class.

J: TRBJ1-4
D: TRBD1
V: TRBV4-2
size: .
DNA: TGTGCCAGCAGTCTCGGACAGGGCGATGAAAAACTGTTTTTT
CDR3: CASSLGQGDEKLFF

J: TRBJ1-4
D: TRBD1
V: TRBV5-1
size: .
DNA: TGCGCCAGCAGCTTAGGGACAGTCAATGAAAAACTGTTTTTT
CDR3: CASSLGTVNEKLFF

J: TRBJ1-1
D: TRBD1
V: TRBV19
size: .
DNA: TGTGCCAGTAGCTTCTCCGACAGGGCTGCCACTGAAGCTTTCTTT
CDR3: CASSFSDRAATEAFF

J: TRBJ1-5
D: .
V: TRBV6-2/TRBV6-3
size: .
DNA: TGTGCCAGCAGTCCAGCAGGTGGGGGCATGAGCAATCAGCCCCAGCATTTT
CDR3: CASSPAGGGMSNQPQHF

J: TRBJ2-7
D: .
V: TRBV4-1
size: .
DNA: TGCGCCAGCAGCCAAGAACAGGCACCTTCCTACGAGCAGTACTTC
CDR3: CASSQEQAPSYEQYF

J: TRBJ2-3
D: TRBD2
V: TRBV3-1/TRBV3-2
size: .
DNA: TGTGCCAGCAGCCCTTCTAGCGGGAGTAAAGATACGCAGTATTTT
CDR3: CASSPSSGSKDTQYF

J: TRBJ2-2
D: TRBD2
V: TRBV5-1
size: .
DNA: TGCGCCAGCAGCTTGGCGGGAGGGCGTCCCGGGGAGCTGTTTTTT
CDR3: CASSLAGGRPGELFF

J: TRBJ2-2
D: .
V: TRBV9
size: .
DNA: TGTGCCAGCAGACAGGGGGGGCACACCGGGGAGCTGTTTTTT
CDR3: CASRQGGHTGELFF

J: TRBJ1-3
D: TRBD1
V: TRBV30
size: .
DNA: TGTGCCTGGAGTGTACAAGGGACAGGGGCCTCTGGAAACACCATATATTTT
CDR3: CAWSVQGTGASGNTIYF

J: TRBJ1-1
D: TRBD1
V: TRBV20-1
size: .
DNA: TGCAGTGCTAATGACAGGGGTAGGGCTTTCTTT
CDR3: CSANDRGRAFF

J: TRBJ2-7
D: .
V: TRBV9
size: .
DNA: TGTGCCAGCAGCGTAGAGTCCAGAACCTACGAGCAGTACTTC
CDR3: CASSVESRTYEQYF

J: TRBJ1-1
D: TRBD1
V: TRBV6-5
size: .
DNA: TGTGCCAGCAGCGACAGGGATCGGACTGAAGCTTTCTTT
CDR3: CASSDRDRTEAFF

J: TRBJ2-7
D: TRBD1
V: TRBV19
size: .
DNA: TGTGCCAGTAGTCTGACAGGGGGATCCTACGAGCAGTACTTC
CDR3: CASSLTGGSYEQYF

J: TRBJ2-2
D: TRBD2
V: TRBV5-1
size: .
DNA: TGCGCCAGTCGGGTTGGTGCGGGAGGTCCCGCCGGGGAGCTGTTTTTT
CDR3: CASRVGAGGPAGELFF

J: TRBJ1-5
D: TRBD1
V: TRBV6-2/TRBV6-3
size: .
DNA: TGTGCCAGCAGCCACAGGGGCCACAATCAGCCCCAGCATTTT
CDR3: CASSHRGHNQPQHF

J: TRBJ2-7
D: TRBD1
V: TRBV11-2
size: .
DNA: TGTGCCAGCAGTTACAAGACAGGGGATTTCGGCGAGCAGTACTTC
CDR3: CASSYKTGDFGEQYF

J: TRBJ1-1
D: TRBD1
V: TRBV5-1
size: .
DNA: TGCGCCAGCACAAACCAACGACAGGGGAAGGGCACTGAAGCTTTCTTT
CDR3: CASTNQRQGKGTEAFF

J: TRBJ1-1
D: TRBD1
V: TRBV7-9
size: .
DNA: TGTGCCAGCAGCCGACAGGGTATCATGAACACTGAAGCTTTCTTT
CDR3: CASSRQGIMNTEAFF

J: TRBJ1-4
D: .
V: TRBV4-2
size: once
DNA: TGTGCCAGCAGCCAAGCAGACGGGGAAGCCAAACTGTTTTTT
CDR3: CASSQADGEAKLFF

J: TRBJ1-5
D: .
V: TRBV18
size: .
DNA: TGTGCCAGCTCACCTACAGAGAATCAGCCCCAGCATTTT
CDR3: CASSPTENQPQHF

J: TRBJ2-2
D: .
V: TRBV7-9
size: .
DNA: TGTGCCAGCAGCTTAGGTGGCTTAACGAACACCGGGGAGCTGTTTTTT
CDR3: CASSLGGLTNTGELFF

J: TRBJ1-2
D: .
V: TRBV4-1
size: .
DNA: TGCGCCAGCAGCTCCCAGACTGCCCTGGATGGCTACACCTTC
CDR3: CASSSQTALDGYTF

J: TRBJ1-1
D: .
V: TRBV6-5
size: .
DNA: TGTGCCAGCAGTTACTCATTTATCCCCCGGGGAACTGAAGCTTTCTTT
CDR3: CASSYSFIPRGTEAFF

J: TRBJ2-7
D: TRBD1
V: TRBV5-1
size: .
DNA: TGCGCCAGCAGCTTGGAAGTTAGCCCCGGGACAGGGCCTTCTGAGCAGTACTTC
CDR3: CASSLEVSPGTGPSEQYF

J: TRBJ1-4
D: .
V: TRBV18
size: .
DNA: TGTGCCAGCTCACCACAGGGAGAGGTTGAAAAACTGTTTTTT
CDR3: CASSPQGEVEKLFF

J: TRBJ2-3
D: TRBD1
V: TRBV9
size: .
DNA: TGTGCCAGCACCTTGGACAGGGGTGCAGATACGCAGTATTTT
CDR3: CASTLDRGADTQYF

J: TRBJ2-7
D: TRBD2
V: TRBV28
size: .
DNA: TGTGCCAGCAGTGCAGGACTAGCGTTCGAGCAGTACTTC
CDR3: CASSAGLAFEQYF

J: TRBJ1-2
D: .
V: TRBV6-1
size: .
DNA: TGTGCCAGCAGTGTCAAGGTTACAGCGGTCTTGCATGGCTACACCTTC
CDR3: CASSVKVTAVLHGYTF

J: TRBJ2-7
D: .
V: TRBV14
size: .
DNA: TGTGCCAGCAGCCAATCCTCAGACTACGAGCAGTACTTC
CDR3: CASSQSSDYEQYF

J: TRBJ2-7
D: TRBD1
V: TRBV5-1
size: few
DNA: TGCGCCAGCAGCTCACCGGGACAGGGTCGCGAGCAGTACTTC
CDR3: CASSSPGQGREQYF

J: TRBJ2-3
D: TRBD2
V: TRBV7-2
size: .
DNA: TGTGCCAGCAGCCTCTGGACTAGCGGGGGTGATACGCAGTATTTT
CDR3: CASSLWTSGGDTQYF

J: TRBJ1-3
D: .
V: TRBV11-2
size: .
DNA: TGTGCCAGCAGCTTAGGGGCCGGAAACACCATATATTTT
CDR3: CASSLGAGNTIYF

J: TRBJ2-3
D: TRBD2
V: TRBV7-9
size: .
DNA: TGTGCCAGCAGCTTCCCCCCCCGACTAGCGGGAAAAAAAGATACGCAGTATTTT
CDR3: CASSFPPRLAGKKDTQYF

J: TRBJ2-3
D: .
V: TRBV10-3
size: .
DNA: TGTGCCGCCCTAGGGGGTTACTCAACAGATACGCAGTATTTT
CDR3: CAALGGYSTDTQYF

J: TRBJ1-2
D: .
V: TRBV28
size: once
DNA: TGTGCCAGCAGTTTGCCAGGGGTAAACTATGGCTACACCTTC
CDR3: CASSLPGVNYGYTF